Below, 23 T cell receptor beta chains from the same sample are listed, as sequenced in a study of regulatory T cells in long-lasting Graves disease (dated by TCRdb to the early 2020s). The library was produced with multiplex PCR. Sequencing relied on an Illumina HiSeq 4000. To build TCR beta libraries, CDR3 regions were amplified by Arm-PCR using iRepertoire HTBI primers. Using fastp at Q25 and MiXCR, TCRdb reprocessed the public reads and kept productive beta chains. For every CDR3 protein sequence, its rows merge into one entry that carries the most common genes and DNA. The sample contains approximately 400,000 distinct CDR3 sequences, about 15% of them found a single time. The ten biggest clones cover 16% of the sample. The sample's time point label, decoded: newly diagnosed GD, antithyroid drugs for less than 3 months. For both TCR sequencing and RNA sequencing, RNA was extracted from PBMCs using TRIzol.

These data were also reused for a study on T cells in Graves' hyperthyroidism and ophthalmopathy.

The sequenced sample was peripheral blood mononuclear cells (PBMCs), obtained at new diagnosis, from a patient treated with antithyroid drugs. The receptors shown here come from a woman in her 30s with Graves disease. Donor details come from another sample of the same person, matched by shared clones.

This clonotype was observed many times. The chain carries TRBV27 and TRBJ2-7, with D possibly matching TRBD1 (5 bases). The V end lost 2 bases, the J end lost 2 bases, and 10 bases lay between the germline ends. In germline, CDR1 is MNHEY, CDR2 SMNVEV (reference sequence). This CDR3 is 14 amino acids long. CDR3 protein: CASSLRGGTYEQYF. DNA for the CDR3: TGTGCCAGCAGTTTAAGGGGCGGCACCTACGAGCAGTACTTC.

This clonotype was seen repeatedly, ten times or more. At one boundary the junction diverges from the germline segment, which might be a read error. The chain's CDR3 is CASSPGLAGPEYNEQFF. CDR3 sequence (DNA): TGTGCCAGCAGCCCGGGACTAGCGGGCCCGGAATACAATGAGCAGTTCTTC. The chain combines TRBV5-1 with TRBJ2-1, with 12 nucleotides matching TRBD2. The CDR3 is made up of 17 amino acids. The germline V gene has CDR1 SGHRS and CDR2 YFSETQ.

The count of this clonotype is one. This sequence joins TRBV9 and TRBJ1-5; 7 bases are shared with TRBD1. V dropped 3 bases and J dropped 1; count of bases not matched to a gene: 10. This CDR3 has 17 residues. Germline CDR1 is SGDLS and CDR2 is YYNGEE. The CDR3 region is CASSADVGGESNQPQHF. For the CDR3, the DNA is TGTGCCAGCAGCGCCGACGTAGGGGGCGAGAGCAATCAGCCCCAGCATTTT.

This clonotype was recorded many times. This chain uses TRBV2 with TRBJ2-7, with 9 bases matching TRBD1. The CDR3 consists of 16 residues. V was pared by 3 bases and J by 0 bases, with 6 bases of the junction left unmatched. Germline CDR1 and CDR2: SNHLY and FYNNEI. The DNA of the CDR3 is TGTGCCAGCAGTGATGACAGGGGGGCTTACTCCTACGAGCAGTACTTC. It encodes CASSDDRGAYSYEQYF. Using reference TRBV2 and TRBJ2-7 for the parts outside the CDR3, the full variable domain is EPEVTQTPSHQVTQMGQEVILRCVPISNHLYFYWYRQILGQKVEFLVSFYNNEISEKSEIFDDQFSVERPDGSNFTLKIRSTKLEDSAMYFCASSDDRGAYSYEQYFGPGTRLTVT.

The chain is built from TRBV24-1 and TRBJ2-6, with 9 bases identical to TRBD1. The J segment lost 0 bases and the V segment lost 3 bases, leaving 8 bases of the junction unmatched. Germline V gene data show CDR1 as KGHDR and CDR2 as SFDVKD. CDR3 length equals 19 residues. CDR3 nucleotide sequence: TGTGCCACCAGTGATGCCGGGACAGGGCTCTCCTCTGGGGCCAACGTCCTGACTTTC. Its translation is CATSDAGTGLSSGANVLTF.

Many counts were recorded for this clonotype. The chain uses TRBV7-2 and TRBJ1-1; no firm D call. The CDR3 sequence is 13 residues long. The V gene's germline CDR1 is SGHTA and CDR2 FQGNSA. Trimming pared 1 base from V and 3 bases from J, leaving 6 bases between. CDR3 coding DNA: TGTGCCAGCAGCTTAGAAATGGACACTGAAGCTTTCTTT. Protein product: CASSLEMDTEAFF.

The J gene is TRBJ2-7, the V gene TRBV3-1; D might be TRBD2 (6 bases). The CDR3 length is 15 residues. V lost 4 bases and J lost 2, with 15 bases in between. Germline CDR1 LGHDT, CDR2 YNNKEL (reference sequence). CDR3 DNA: TGTGCCAGCAGCCGTGGTAGCGGAGCCACCTACGAGCAGTACTTC. Amino acid sequence: CASSRGSGATYEQYF.

The chain links TRBV5-6 to TRBJ1-4; 9 bases agree with TRBD1. After removal of 1 base from V and 7 bases from J, the junction contained 5 bases not matched to a gene. Per germline, CDR1 SGHDT and CDR2 YYEEEE. This CDR3 comprises 15 residues. DNA for the CDR3: TGTGCCAGCAGCTTGTATGGGACAGGGAGTGAAAAACTGTTTTTT. Translated, it gives CASSLYGTGSEKLFF.

This clonotype was counted ten times or more. The genes are TRBV12-3 or TRBV12-4 and TRBJ1-5; D is uncertain. The CDR3 spans 14 residues. The V and J ends lost 0 bases and 4 bases respectively, with 7 bases between them. CDR3 sequence reads: CASSLARINQPQHF. CDR3 in DNA: TGTGCCAGCAGTTTAGCACGGATTAATCAGCCCCAGCATTTT.

At least ten counts were recorded for this clonotype. This chain joins TRBV6-5 and TRBJ1-3; D possibly corresponds to TRBD1 (5 bases). V was shortened by 0 bases and J by 1 base, with 13 bases between the two germline ends. Per germline, CDR1 MNHEY and CDR2 SVGAGI. This CDR3 is built from 17 residues. This CDR3 is CASSYSSGRMSGNTIYF. CDR3 coding DNA: TGTGCCAGCAGTTACTCATCAGGGAGAATGTCTGGAAACACCATATATTTT.

This chain joins TRBV19 and TRBJ2-1; D is perhaps TRBD2 (5 bases). Germline V gene data show CDR1 as LNHDA and CDR2 as SQIVND (reference sequence). V was trimmed by 6 bases and J by 7 bases, leaving 16 bases between them. The CDR3 runs to 14 residues. The chain's CDR3 is CASSVSELVNEQFF. CDR3 coding DNA: TGTGCCAGTAGCGTTTCGGAACTAGTAAATGAGCAGTTCTTC.

The chain employs TRBV7-9 and TRBJ2-1; TRBD2 matches at 13 bases. V lost 5 bases to trimming and J lost 2 bases; unmatched junction nucleotides: 12. Germline V gene sequence: CDR1 SEHNR, CDR2 FQNEAQ (reference sequence). This CDR3 comprises 19 residues. DNA for the CDR3: TGTGCCAGCAGCCCCGGGACTAGCGGGGTTTTGGGGCCCTACAATGAGCAGTTCTTC. Encoded protein: CASSPGTSGVLGPYNEQFF.

Ten or more counts support this clonotype. The chain carries TRBV29-1 and TRBJ1-1; the match to TRBD1 covers 9 bases. Germline V lookup: CDR1 SQVTM, CDR2 ANQGSEA. J was trimmed by 6 bases and V by 7 bases; bases with no gene match: 9. The CDR3 is made up of 13 amino acids. The CDR3 DNA reads TGCAGCGCCGCCGGGACAGGGCTTGCTGAAGCTTTCTTT. Translation: CSAAGTGLAEAFF.

This rearrangement joins TRBV20-1 to TRBJ2-1, with 12 bases lining up with TRBD2. From germline, CDR1 is DFQATT and CDR2 SNEGSKA (reference sequence). This CDR3 is 18 amino acids long. V dropped 3 bases and J dropped 3; count of bases not matched to a gene: 12. The CDR3 spells CSASRLAGGRRVYNEQFF. CDR3 DNA: TGCAGTGCTAGTCGTCTAGCGGGAGGGCGCCGGGTCTACAATGAGCAGTTCTTC.

The chain is built from TRBV19 and TRBJ2-7; 9 bases align to TRBD2. The CDR3 runs to 17 residues. V was clipped by 4 bases and J by 1 base; unmatched bases: 11. Germline V gene data show CDR1 as LNHDA and CDR2 as SQIVND (reference sequence). The CDR3 nucleotides read TGTGCCAGTAGTACGAGGAAACCGGGACTAGCTTCCTACGAGCAGTACTTC. Protein product: CASSTRKPGLASYEQYF.

This clonotype was counted between two and nine times. The chain carries TRBV5-1 and TRBJ1-4, with D unresolved. V was cut by 0 bases and J by 0 bases, with 6 bases left in between. This CDR3 region has 15 residues. The germline gives CDR1 SGHRS, CDR2 YFSETQ. CDR3 protein: CASSLGAPTNEKLFF. CDR3 nucleotides: TGCGCCAGCAGCTTGGGGGCACCAACTAATGAAAAACTGTTTTTT.

The chain combines TRBV27 with TRBJ2-2, with D hard to call. The CDR3 is 14 amino acids. V lost 5 bases and J 6 bases, leaving 13 bases between the germline ends. Germline CDR1 MNHEY, CDR2 SMNVEV (reference sequence). The CDR3 region is CASSRPAPPGELFF. CDR3 DNA: TGTGCCAGCAGTCGTCCCGCCCCCCCCGGGGAGCTGTTTTTT.

Many counts were recorded for this clonotype. The V and J genes are TRBV30 and TRBJ2-7; perhaps TRBD1 as D (6 bases). The CDR3 spans 15 residues. The V end was cut by 4 bases, the J end by 0 bases, with 16 bases between. CDR1 is GTSNPN and CDR2 is SVGIG in the germline V gene (reference sequence). The CDR3 sequence: CAWKLWQGNSYEQYF. For the CDR3, the DNA is TGTGCCTGGAAGTTGTGGCAGGGGAACTCCTACGAGCAGTACTTC. Full variable domain (remainder filled in from reference TRBV30 and TRBJ2-7): SQTIHQWPATLVQPVGSPLSLECTVEGTSNPNLYWYRQAAGRGLQLLFYSVGIGQISSEVPQNLSASRPQDRQFILSSKKLLLSDSGFYLCAWKLWQGNSYEQYFGPGTRLTVT.

The sample holds many counts of this clonotype. The chain uses TRBV5-1 and TRBJ2-7, with TRBD1 matching over 8 bases. Per the germline V gene, CDR1 is SGHRS and CDR2 is YFSETQ. CDR3 length: 16 amino acids. With 0 bases clipped from V and 5 bases from J, the junction kept 10 bases outside the gene matches. The CDR3: CASSLDGQGGWNEQYF. The CDR3 nucleotides read TGCGCCAGCAGCTTGGACGGACAGGGAGGTTGGAACGAGCAGTACTTC.

This clonotype has ten or more counts. The V call is TRBV24-1, the J call TRBJ2-7; 7 nucleotides align to TRBD1. With V trimmed by 2 bases and J by 2 bases, 5 bases remained unmatched. The CDR3 loop spans 15 amino acids. Germline loops: CDR1 KGHDR, CDR2 SFDVKD. The CDR3 sequence: CATSDSGTATYEQYF. DNA of the CDR3: TGTGCCACCAGTGATTCCGGGACAGCTACCTACGAGCAGTACTTC.

The chain links TRBV27 to TRBJ1-1; 7 positions agree with TRBD1. Germline CDR1 reads MNHEY; CDR2 reads SMNVEV (reference sequence). Losses at the gene ends were 6 bases for V and 5 bases for J; bases not matched to a gene: 9. This CDR3 is 14 amino acids long. The CDR3 region is CASSLPGQRTEAFF. The CDR3 DNA reads as TGTGCCAGCAGCCTCCCGGGACAGAGAACTGAAGCTTTCTTT.

The CDR3 DNA sequence: TGCAGTGCTAGAGCTAGCGGAACGAACACCGGGGAGCTGTTTTTT. The encoded protein is CSARASGTNTGELFF. V and J are TRBV20-1 and TRBJ2-2; TRBD2 matches at 7 bases. The germline CDR1 and CDR2 sequences are DFQATT and SNEGSKA (reference sequence). V shed 1 base and J 0 bases; nucleotides not matched to a gene: 2. CDR3 size: 15 residues.

Ten or more counts support this clonotype. The chain joins TRBV29-1 to TRBJ2-7; D is possibly TRBD2 (7 bases). Germline CDR1 SQVTM, CDR2 ANQGSEA. The CDR3 totals 15 residues. V was trimmed by 5 bases and J by 0 bases, leaving 17 bases between them. The CDR3 here is CSVKGVAGDSYEQYF. CDR3 DNA: TGCAGCGTTAAGGGGGTCGCGGGAGACTCCTACGAGCAGTACTTC.